The text below deals with one T cell receptor (beta chain). What it binds is unknown. This sample is part of a study of siplizumab effects on memory and regulatory T cells. Study-level results: Mappable alloreactive CD4+ clones were on average around 74% Treg-derived with siplizumab, approximately 26% in controls. Naive T cells apparently outstripped memory cells in diversity and seemed major alloresponse contributors.

V gave up 3 bases and J gave up 5 bases; unmatched junction bases: 10. CDR3 length: 16 residues. CDR1 and CDR2 from the germline V gene are SGHKS and YYEKEE (reference sequence). Clones were sequenced by immunoSEQ multiplex PCR, and TCRdb holds only the in-frame ones, with some missing. Here the sample spans 80,000 to 130,000 clones, more than 90% being singletons. This sequence originates from a human donor in good health. Some clones in this sample may be carry-over from other donors' samples. The chain is built from TRBV5-5 and TRBJ2-5, with 10 positions matching TRBD1. Sequenced input: CD4+ T cells sorted from blood. This CDR3 reads CASSSLGTGAQETQYF. The CDR3, as DNA: TGTGCCAGCAGCTCACTGGGGACAGGGGCCCAGGAGACCCAGTACTTC.